These 24 T cell receptor beta chains were sequenced from one sample in a study of CDR3 diversity in severe acne. TCRdb fed the PCR reads into MiXCR, producing one record per CDR3 protein. The repertoire holds around 94,000 distinct CDR3 sequences, with roughly half as singletons. Sample: blood. The receptor source for this set is a male donor with acne.

The genes are TRBV18 and TRBJ2-3, with TRBD2 as a possible D gene (6 bases). The germline gives CDR1 KGHSH, CDR2 LQKENI. The CDR3 is 16 residues long. The ends were cut back, 1 base at V and 0 bases at J, with 11 bases in the middle. The CDR3 coding sequence is TGTGCCAGCTCACCACAGCCGAGCGGGAGCACAGATACGCAGTATTTT. Translation: CASSPQPSGSTDTQYF.

Regarding this clonotype: Sequence at one end of the junction differs from germline and may be a read error. This chain links TRBV20-1 with TRBJ2-3, with TRBD2 matching over 9 bases. This CDR3 has 16 residues. Germline-derived CDR1 and CDR2 are DFQATT and SNEGSKA (reference sequence). The CDR3 is CSARGGVGGRADTQYF. CDR3 coding DNA: TGCAGTGCCAGAGGGGGGGTTGGCGGGAGGGCGGATACGCAGTATTTT.

This clonotype was recorded many times. The V gene is TRBV5-4, the J gene TRBJ1-2; 12 nucleotides match TRBD1. Losses at the gene ends were 4 bases for V and 8 bases for J; bases not matched to a gene: 6. Germline V CDR1 and CDR2: SGHNT, YYREEE (reference sequence). The CDR3 runs 14 residues. CDR3 bases: TGTGCCAGCAGCCACAGGGACAGGGGGCCCGGCTACACCTTC. It codes for CASSHRDRGPGYTF.

This clonotype was detected a few times. The J gene is TRBJ1-4, the V gene TRBV6-5; possibly TRBD1 for D (6 bases). Germline CDR1 is MNHEY and CDR2 is SVGAGI. The CDR3 has 15 residues. Trimming stripped 0 bases from V and 2 bases from J, with 7 bases between. The CDR3 nucleotides are TGTGCCAGCAGTTACTCCGGGGGCACTAATGAAAAACTGTTTTTT. This gives the protein CASSYSGGTNEKLFF.

Details on this clonotype: One junction end does not reproduce the germline sequence, and a read error may be involved. The chain recombines TRBV7-3 with TRBJ2-2; D is undetermined. Germline CDR1 and CDR2: SGHTA and FQGTGA. The length of the CDR3 is 12 residues. CDR3 sequence reads: CASSLPVGELFF. For the CDR3, the DNA is TGTGCTAGCAGCCTCCCCGTGGGGGAGCTGTTTTTT.

The chain employs TRBV4-1 and TRBJ2-7; 11 bases agree with TRBD2. Germline V gene lookup returns CDR1 MGHRA and CDR2 YSYEKL. The V gene end was trimmed by 0 bases and the J gene end by 7 bases; junction bases not matched to a gene: 8. The CDR3 has 16 residues. The CDR3 coding sequence is TGCGCCAGCAGCCAAGATAGCCTAGCGGGAGGAAGTGAGCAGTACTTC. Translated: CASSQDSLAGGSEQYF.

Only one count was recorded for this clonotype. A read error is likely, as this CDR3 ends without the conserved phenylalanine or tryptophan. The chain uses TRBV7-6 and TRBJ2-1; 15 bases are a match to TRBD2. Per the germline V gene, CDR1 is SGHVS and CDR2 is FNYEAQ. With 5 bases clipped from V and 9 bases from J, the junction kept 5 bases outside the gene matches. This CDR3 region has 15 residues. The CDR3 reads CASSTGLAGGPEQFL. Here the CDR3 DNA reads TGTGCCAGCAGCACCGGACTAGCGGGAGGGCCTGAGCAGTTCCTC.

The rearrangement links TRBV28 to TRBJ2-2; D is perhaps TRBD1 (5 bases). This CDR3 is built from 14 residues. Per germline, CDR1 MDHEN and CDR2 SYDVKM. V was clipped by 5 bases and J by 3 bases, with 10 bases between them. The CDR3 reads CASSKDTYTGELFF. The CDR3 nucleotides read TGTGCCAGCAGTAAGGACACTTACACCGGGGAGCTGTTTTTT.

This clonotype has at least ten counts. The gene calls are TRBV7-2 and TRBJ1-1; D gene uncertain. V lost 2 bases, J lost 1 base, and 5 bases lay in between. The CDR3 length is 13 residues. Germline V gene sequence: CDR1 SGHTA, CDR2 FQGNSA. The CDR3 DNA follows: TGTGCCAGCAGCTTATATGAGAACACTGAAGCTTTCTTT. Amino acids: CASSLYENTEAFF.

V gene TRBV9 combines with J gene TRBJ2-1, with 7 bases identical to TRBD1. The J call may be wrong; the DNA end is better matched by TRBJ2-7. CDR3 size: 13 residues. Germline assignment: CDR1 SGDLS and CDR2 YYNGEE. The CDR3 reads CASSVAGQNEQYF. CDR3 sequence (DNA): TGTGCCAGCAGCGTAGCGGGACAGAACGAGCAGTACTTC.

This clonotype was seen a handful of times. This may be a read error, as it is one base from a much larger clone. The CDR3 loop is CASSLTGGSHEQYF. Written as DNA, the CDR3 is TGTGCCAGCAGCTTGACTGGCGGGAGCCACGAGCAGTACTTC. The rearrangement uses TRBV7-2 and TRBJ2-7; TRBD2 matches at 7 bases. Germline values: CDR1 SGHTA, CDR2 FQGNSA. This CDR3 has 14 amino acids. V dropped 3 bases and J dropped 5; count of bases not matched to a gene: 7.

CDR3 in DNA: TGTGCCAGTAGTCTAACGGACAAGGTCAGCTCCTACGAGCAGTACTTC. Its protein is CASSLTDKVSSYEQYF. The genes are TRBV19 and TRBJ2-7, with TRBD1 as a possible D gene (5 bases). Trimming took 5 bases from V and 0 from J, leaving 17 bases between them. The germline gives CDR1 LNHDA, CDR2 SQIVND (reference sequence). The CDR3 runs 16 residues.

Within the sample, this clonotype is medium-sized (0.01 to 0.1%). This rearrangement joins TRBV7-6 to TRBJ1-2; a possible D gene is TRBD1 (6 bases). This CDR3 is built from 13 residues. The germline V and J ends were trimmed by 5 bases and 4 bases, with 11 bases remaining between them. CDR1 SGHVS and CDR2 FNYEAQ come from the germline V gene. CDR3 sequence reads: CASSQTGGYGYTF. Here the CDR3 DNA reads TGTGCCAGCAGCCAGACAGGCGGCTATGGCTACACCTTC. The full variable domain, its missing parts supplied by reference TRBV7-6 and TRBJ1-2, is GAGVSQSPRYKVTKRGQDVALRCDPISGHVSLYWYRQALGQGPEFLTYFNYEAQQDKSGLPNDRFSAERPEGSISTLTIQRTEQRDSAMYRCASSQTGGYGYTFGSGTRLTVV.

The rearrangement uses TRBV20-1 and TRBJ2-2; 10 positions agree with TRBD2. Germline values: CDR1 DFQATT, CDR2 SNEGSKA (reference sequence). The ends lost 3 bases at V and 4 bases at J; junction bases unmatched: 8. This CDR3 has 16 residues. CDR3 in amino acids: CSARTAGTSVTGELFF. DNA of the CDR3: TGCAGTGCTAGGACCGCCGGGACTAGCGTCACCGGGGAGCTGTTTTTT.

The chain is built from TRBV2 and TRBJ2-3; 7 bases match TRBD2. This CDR3 comprises 15 residues. Trimming took 8 bases from V and 0 from J; bases not matched to a gene: 8. Germline V gene sequence: CDR1 SNHLY, CDR2 FYNNEI. CDR3: CASARGTTSTDTQYF. For the CDR3, the DNA is TGTGCCAGCGCCCGGGGGACTACTAGCACAGATACGCAGTATTTT.

This clonotype was recorded at least ten times. The chain uses TRBV13 and TRBJ1-2; D unresolved. Per the germline V gene, CDR1 is PRHDT and CDR2 is FYEKMQ (reference sequence). CDR3 length: 15 residues. Trimming took off 3 bases at V and 8 bases at J, with 19 bases between the two ends. CDR3 sequence reads: CASSLGPGPNRGYTF. DNA of the CDR3: TGTGCCAGCAGCTTGGGTCCGGGCCCCAACCGGGGCTACACCTTC.

The count of this clonotype is one. The chain links TRBV4-2 to TRBJ2-7, with TRBD1 as a possible D gene (5 bases). The germline V gene has CDR1 LGHNA and CDR2 YNFKEQ. Trimming removed 5 bases from V and 4 bases from J, with 15 bases in between. CDR3 length: 14 amino acids. CDR3 amino acids: CASSLSSRVYEQYF. The CDR3 DNA sequence: TGTGCCAGCAGCTTATCATCCAGGGTTTACGAGCAGTACTTC.

The genes are TRBV24-1 and TRBJ2-1, with unresolved D. CDR1 and CDR2 from the germline V gene are KGHDR and SFDVKD. The CDR3 consists of 11 residues. The V and J ends lost 5 bases and 10 bases respectively, with 8 bases between them. CDR3 DNA: TGTGCCACCAGTGCGTTAGCCGAGCAGTTCTTC. Translated: CATSALAEQFF.

This chain links TRBV3-1 with TRBJ2-3; 7 bases map to TRBD2. The V segment lost 0 bases and the J segment 5 bases; nucleotides outside the gene matches: 2. Germline CDR1 LGHDT, CDR2 YNNKEL (reference sequence). CDR3 length: 14 amino acids. CDR3 residues: CASSQELARDTQYF. The CDR3 nucleotides are TGTGCCAGCAGCCAAGAACTAGCGAGAGATACGCAGTATTTT.

The V call is TRBV20-1, the J call TRBJ2-2; no clear D. V lost 3 bases, J lost 8 bases, and 7 bases lay in between. Germline CDR1 DFQATT, CDR2 SNEGSKA (reference sequence). CDR3 length: 11 residues. The CDR3 sequence is CSARATGELFF. In DNA, the CDR3 is TGCAGTGCTAGGGCAACAGGGGAGCTGTTTTTT.

On this clonotype itself: The conserved final phenylalanine or tryptophan is absent from the CDR3, which likely points to a read error. The gene calls are TRBV7-9 and TRBJ2-7; 9 nucleotides line up with TRBD1. This CDR3 is 15 amino acids long. V was clipped by 5 bases and J by 5 bases; unmatched bases: 10. The germline V gene has CDR1 SEHNR and CDR2 FQNEAQ (reference sequence). CDR3 amino acids: CASSPPGQGKHEQYS. DNA of the CDR3: TGTGCCAGCAGCCCGCCCGGACAGGGGAAGCACGAGCAGTACTCC.

The V call is TRBV29-1, the J call TRBJ2-6; tentatively, D is TRBD1 (7 bases). Per the germline V gene, CDR1 is SQVTM and CDR2 is ANQGSEA. V shed 3 bases and J shed 0 bases, with 12 bases lying between them. The CDR3 consists of 16 residues. CDR3 sequence: CSVEEQGGSGANVLTF. CDR3 bases: TGCAGCGTTGAGGAGCAGGGGGGCTCTGGGGCCAACGTCCTGACTTTC.

This clonotype has at least ten counts. V gene TRBV12-3 or TRBV12-4 combines with J gene TRBJ1-3; D ambiguous. CDR3 length: 16 residues. Trimming removed 3 bases at V and 1 base at J, with 13 bases between. CDR3 in DNA: TGTGCCAGCAGTTTGTGGTCAAAGGGATCTGGAAACACCATATATTTT. Protein: CASSLWSKGSGNTIYF.

This clonotype was seen more than once but under ten times. The chain combines TRBV19 with TRBJ1-2; possible D gene TRBD1, 5 bases. V was clipped by 0 bases and J by 3 bases, with 5 bases between them. The CDR3 is 13 residues long. Germline V CDR1 and CDR2: LNHDA, SQIVND (reference sequence). The CDR3 here is CASSIEGHYGYTF. DNA for the CDR3: TGTGCCAGTAGTATAGAGGGGCACTATGGCTACACCTTC.